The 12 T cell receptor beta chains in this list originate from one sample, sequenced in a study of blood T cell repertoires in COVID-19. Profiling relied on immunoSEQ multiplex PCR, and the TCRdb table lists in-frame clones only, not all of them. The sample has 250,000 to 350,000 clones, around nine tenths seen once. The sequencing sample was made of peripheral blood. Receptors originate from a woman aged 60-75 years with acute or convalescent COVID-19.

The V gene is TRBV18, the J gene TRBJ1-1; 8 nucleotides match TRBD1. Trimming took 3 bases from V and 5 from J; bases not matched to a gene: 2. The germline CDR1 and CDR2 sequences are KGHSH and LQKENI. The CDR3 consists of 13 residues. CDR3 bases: TGTGCCAGCTCACCGACAGGGGTTACTGAAGCTTTCTTT. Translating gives CASSPTGVTEAFF.

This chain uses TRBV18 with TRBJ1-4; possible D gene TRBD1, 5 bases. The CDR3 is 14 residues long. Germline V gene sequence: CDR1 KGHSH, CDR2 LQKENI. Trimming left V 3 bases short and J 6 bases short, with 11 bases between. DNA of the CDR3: TGTGCCAGCTCACCCCTGAGCAGGGATGAAAAACTGTTTTTT. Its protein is CASSPLSRDEKLFF.

This CDR3 reads CASSLGVSGGGTNEKLFF. The CDR3 coding sequence is TGCGCCAGCAGCTTGGGAGTCTCGGGGGGAGGAACTAATGAAAAACTGTTTTTT. J is TRBJ1-4 and V is TRBV5-1; D is possibly TRBD1 (5 bases). The length of the CDR3 is 18 residues. Germline lookup yields CDR1 SGHRS and CDR2 YFSETQ. V was clipped by 0 bases and J by 1 base, with 16 bases between them.

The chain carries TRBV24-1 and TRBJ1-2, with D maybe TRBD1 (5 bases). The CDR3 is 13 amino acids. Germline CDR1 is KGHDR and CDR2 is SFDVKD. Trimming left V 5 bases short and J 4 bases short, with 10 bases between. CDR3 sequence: CATSVATGYGYTF. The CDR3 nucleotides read TGTGCCACCAGTGTGGCAACAGGCTATGGCTACACCTTC.

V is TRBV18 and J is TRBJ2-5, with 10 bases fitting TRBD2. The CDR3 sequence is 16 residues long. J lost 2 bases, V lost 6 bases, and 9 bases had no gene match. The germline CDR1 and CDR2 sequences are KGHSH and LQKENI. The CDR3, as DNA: TGTGCCAGCTCCCCCAGCGGGGGGGCCCATCAAGAGACCCAGTACTTC. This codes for CASSPSGGAHQETQYF.

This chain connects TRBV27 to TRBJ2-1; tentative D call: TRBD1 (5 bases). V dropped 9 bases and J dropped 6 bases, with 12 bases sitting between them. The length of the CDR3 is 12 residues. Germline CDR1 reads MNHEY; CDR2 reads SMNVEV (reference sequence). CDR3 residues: CARQARLNEQFF. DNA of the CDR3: TGTGCCAGACAGGCGAGGCTCAATGAGCAGTTCTTC.

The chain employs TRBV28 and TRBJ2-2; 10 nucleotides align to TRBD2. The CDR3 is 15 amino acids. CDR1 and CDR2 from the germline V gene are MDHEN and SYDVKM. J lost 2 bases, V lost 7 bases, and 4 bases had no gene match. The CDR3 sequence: CASNIAGGNTGELFF. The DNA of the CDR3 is TGTGCCAGCAATATAGCGGGGGGTAACACCGGGGAGCTGTTTTTT.

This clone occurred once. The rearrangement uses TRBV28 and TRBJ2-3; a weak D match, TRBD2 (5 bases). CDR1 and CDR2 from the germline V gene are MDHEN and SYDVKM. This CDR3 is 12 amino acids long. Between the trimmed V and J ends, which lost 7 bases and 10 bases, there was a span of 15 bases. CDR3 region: CASTAPRGSQYF. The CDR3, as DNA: TGTGCCAGCACTGCCCCCCGGGGTTCGCAGTATTTT.

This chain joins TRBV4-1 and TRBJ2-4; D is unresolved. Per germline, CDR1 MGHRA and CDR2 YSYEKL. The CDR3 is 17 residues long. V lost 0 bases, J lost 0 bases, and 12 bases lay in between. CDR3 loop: CASSQETTGLAKNIQYF. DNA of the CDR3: TGCGCCAGCAGCCAAGAAACGACGGGTCTAGCCAAAAACATTCAGTACTTC.

The CDR3 DNA reads as TGTGCCAGCAGCCAAGACGCCCGCAGGAACTACGAGCAGTACTTC. It specifies CASSQDARRNYEQYF. The V gene is TRBV3-1 (or the pseudogene TRBV3-2), the J gene TRBJ2-7; no firm D call. The germline gives CDR1 LGHDT, CDR2 YNNKEL (reference sequence). CDR3 length equals 15 residues. With 0 bases removed from V and 3 bases from J, the gap between germline ends came to 12 bases.

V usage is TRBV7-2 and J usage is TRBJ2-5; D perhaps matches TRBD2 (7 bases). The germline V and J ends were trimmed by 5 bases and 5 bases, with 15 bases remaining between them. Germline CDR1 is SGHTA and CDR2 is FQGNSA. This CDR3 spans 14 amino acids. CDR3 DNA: TGTGCCAGCAGCGATCGGGGGGCCAGGGAGACCCAGTACTTC. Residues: CASSDRGARETQYF.

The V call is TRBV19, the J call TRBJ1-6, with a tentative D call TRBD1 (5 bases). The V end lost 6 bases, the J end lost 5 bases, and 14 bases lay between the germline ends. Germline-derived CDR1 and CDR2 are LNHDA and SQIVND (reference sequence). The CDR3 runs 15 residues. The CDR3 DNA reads TGTGCCAGTAGACAGGCCCTCGGTAATAATTCACCCCTCCACTTT. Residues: CASRQALGNNSPLHF.